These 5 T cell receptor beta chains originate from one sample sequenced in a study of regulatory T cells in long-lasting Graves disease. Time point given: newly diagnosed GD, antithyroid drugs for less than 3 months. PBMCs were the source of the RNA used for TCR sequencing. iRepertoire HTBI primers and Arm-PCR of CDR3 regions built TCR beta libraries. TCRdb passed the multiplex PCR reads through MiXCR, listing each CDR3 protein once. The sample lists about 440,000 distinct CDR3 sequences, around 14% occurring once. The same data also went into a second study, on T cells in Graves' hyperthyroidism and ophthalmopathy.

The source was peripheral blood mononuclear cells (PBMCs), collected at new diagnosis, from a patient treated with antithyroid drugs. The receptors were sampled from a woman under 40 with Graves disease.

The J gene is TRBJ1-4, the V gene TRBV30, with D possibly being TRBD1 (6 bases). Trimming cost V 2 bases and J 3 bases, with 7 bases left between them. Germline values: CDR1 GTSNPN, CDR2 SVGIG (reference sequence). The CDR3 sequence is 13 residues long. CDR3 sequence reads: CAWSKGANEKLFF. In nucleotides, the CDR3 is TGTGCCTGGAGTAAGGGGGCTAATGAAAAACTGTTTTTT.

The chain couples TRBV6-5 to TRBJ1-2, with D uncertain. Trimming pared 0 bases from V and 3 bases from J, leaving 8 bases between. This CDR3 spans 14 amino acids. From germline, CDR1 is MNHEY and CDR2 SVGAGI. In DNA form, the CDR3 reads TGTGCCAGCAGTTACTCGCCCCAGGACTATGGCTACACCTTC. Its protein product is CASSYSPQDYGYTF.

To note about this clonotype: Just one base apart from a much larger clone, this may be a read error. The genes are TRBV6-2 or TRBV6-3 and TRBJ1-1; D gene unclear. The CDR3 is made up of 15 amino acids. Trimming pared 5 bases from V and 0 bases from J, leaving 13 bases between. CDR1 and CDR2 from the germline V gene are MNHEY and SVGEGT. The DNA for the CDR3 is TGTGCCAGCAGTGACCCGGGAGGATTGAACACTGAAGCTTTCTTT. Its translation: CASSDPGGLNTEAFF.

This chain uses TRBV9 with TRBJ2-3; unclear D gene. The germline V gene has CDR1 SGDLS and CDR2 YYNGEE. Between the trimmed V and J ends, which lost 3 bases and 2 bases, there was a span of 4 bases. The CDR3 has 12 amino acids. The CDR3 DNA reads TGTGCCAGCAGCGCAATCACAGATACGCAGTATTTT. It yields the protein CASSAITDTQYF.

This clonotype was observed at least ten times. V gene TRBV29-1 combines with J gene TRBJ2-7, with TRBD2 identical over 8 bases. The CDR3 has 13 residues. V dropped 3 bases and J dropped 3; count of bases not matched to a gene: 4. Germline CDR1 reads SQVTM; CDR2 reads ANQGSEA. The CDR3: CSVEASGSYEQYF. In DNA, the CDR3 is TGCAGCGTTGAGGCCAGCGGGAGCTACGAGCAGTACTTC.